The 21 T cell receptor beta chains presented below share a single source sample, sequenced in a study of T-cell memory formation after mild COVID-19. TCRdb fed the 5' RACE reads into MiXCR, producing one record per CDR3 protein. The repertoire holds 360,000 or so distinct CDR3 sequences, with over 25% as singletons. The sequencing input was PBMCs or a T cell subset sorted from them (not recorded which). All receptors come from an adult woman who had mild COVID-19 (a few samples of this study predate the infection). Cell type and time point are not known.

This clonotype occurred a few times. The J gene is TRBJ1-2, the V gene TRBV19; D unclear. Germline values: CDR1 LNHDA, CDR2 SQIVND (reference sequence). This CDR3 is 12 amino acids long. Trimming cost V 8 bases and J 3 bases, with 10 bases left between them. This chain's CDR3 is CASSRGDYGYTF. DNA of the CDR3: TGTGCCAGTTCCCGCGGGGACTATGGCTACACCTTC. Drawing the rest from reference TRBV19 and TRBJ1-2, the complete variable domain is DGGITQSPKYLFRKEGQNVTLSCEQNLNHDAMYWYRQDPGQGLRLIYYSQIVNDFQKGDIAEGYSVSREKKESFPLTVTSAQKNPTAFYLCASSRGDYGYTFGSGTRLTVV.

The V and J genes are TRBV7-9 and TRBJ2-7, with D perhaps TRBD2 (6 bases). The CDR3 is 14 amino acids. Between the trimmed V and J ends, which lost 5 bases and 2 bases, there was a span of 13 bases. Germline V gene lookup returns CDR1 SEHNR and CDR2 FQNEAQ (reference sequence). CDR3 nucleotide sequence: TGTGCCAGCAGCCATAGGACGGGAGCCTACGAGCAGTACTTC. Residues: CASSHRTGAYEQYF. The whole variable domain, remainder taken from reference TRBV7-9 and TRBJ2-7, is DTGVSQNPRHKITKRGQNVTFRCDPISEHNRLYWYRQTLGQGPEFLTYFQNEAQLEKSRLLSDRFSAERPKGSFSTLEIQRTEQGDSAMYLCASSHRTGAYEQYFGPGTRLTVT.

The table lists this clonotype with a few counts. The chain recombines TRBV12-3 or TRBV12-4 with TRBJ2-7; TRBD1 aligns across 8 bases. V was clipped by 6 bases and J by 6 bases; unmatched bases: 22. The CDR3 is 18 residues long. CDR3 sequence (DNA): TGTGCCAGCAGCCGAAACGACAATGGTGACAGGGGTGTTGTCGAGCAGTACTTC. Amino acids: CASSRNDNGDRGVVEQYF.

This clonotype turned up a few times. V usage is TRBV5-1 and J usage is TRBJ1-1, with D unclear. The CDR3 runs 13 residues. The germline V gene has CDR1 SGHRS and CDR2 YFSETQ. V lost 4 bases and J 3 bases, leaving 10 bases between the germline ends. The CDR3 region has the DNA TGCGCCAGCAGCAACTCCCGGGACACTGAAGCTTTCTTT. Translated, it gives CASSNSRDTEAFF.

This clonotype was counted between two and nine times. This chain's CDR3 is CAWKSGRYTGELFF. CDR3 DNA: TGTGCCTGGAAAAGCGGGAGGTACACCGGGGAGCTGTTTTTT. V usage is TRBV30 and J usage is TRBJ2-2; 9 bases align to TRBD2. The CDR3 is 14 amino acids. The V gene end was trimmed by 4 bases and the J gene end by 3 bases; junction bases not matched to a gene: 3. The germline V gene encodes CDR1 GTSNPN and CDR2 SVGIG (reference sequence).

The chain uses TRBV5-1 and TRBJ2-6, with D tentatively TRBD1 or TRBD2 (5 bases each). The CDR3 length is 15 residues. In germline, CDR1 is SGHRS, CDR2 YFSETQ. V was trimmed by 4 bases and J by 2 bases, leaving 10 bases between them. The CDR3 bases are TGCGCCAGCAGCGTAGGGGACGCTGGGGCCAACGTCCTGACTTTC. Translation gives CASSVGDAGANVLTF.

This clonotype was found a few times. The J gene is TRBJ2-7, the V gene TRBV5-1; 7 positions agree with TRBD1. The CDR3 is 15 residues long. V lost 4 bases to trimming and J lost 2 bases; unmatched junction nucleotides: 9. Germline V gene lookup returns CDR1 SGHRS and CDR2 YFSETQ. The chain's CDR3 is CASSGGQSPTYEQYF. CDR3 in DNA: TGCGCCAGCAGCGGGGGACAGAGCCCGACCTACGAGCAGTACTTC.

The chain is built from TRBV18 and TRBJ1-1, with 7 bases fitting TRBD1. The V gene end was trimmed by 3 bases and the J gene end by 1 base; junction bases not matched to a gene: 8. Germline-derived CDR1 and CDR2 are KGHSH and LQKENI. The CDR3 has 16 residues. Here the CDR3 DNA reads TGTGCCAGCTCACCTACCCGGCGGGACAGGAACACTGAAGCTTTCTTT. Protein: CASSPTRRDRNTEAFF.

This clonotype has a handful of counts. V gene TRBV29-1 combines with J gene TRBJ1-4; D uncertain. The V and J ends lost 3 bases and 6 bases respectively, with 11 bases between them. CDR3 length: 13 residues. The V gene's germline CDR1 is SQVTM and CDR2 ANQGSEA. CDR3 region: CSVDLGWDEKLFF. The CDR3 DNA reads TGCAGCGTTGATTTGGGATGGGATGAAAAACTGTTTTTT.

The V call is TRBV12-3 or TRBV12-4, the J call TRBJ2-7; 7 positions match TRBD2. The CDR3 runs 13 residues. The V segment lost 6 bases and the J segment 11 bases; nucleotides outside the gene matches: 13. The CDR3 region is CASRESGTITKYF. CDR3 DNA: TGTGCCAGCAGGGAGTCCGGGACTATTACAAAGTACTTC.

The table lists this clonotype with a few counts. The chain is built from TRBV20-1 and TRBJ1-1; D uncertain. The CDR3 consists of 12 residues. Trimming removed 1 base at V and 1 base at J, with 4 bases between. Germline V gene sequence: CDR1 DFQATT, CDR2 SNEGSKA (reference sequence). The CDR3 spells CSARAQNTEAFF. The CDR3 nucleotides are TGCAGTGCTAGAGCCCAGAACACTGAAGCTTTCTTT.

This sequence joins TRBV6-2 or TRBV6-3 and TRBJ1-1; possibly TRBD1 for D (5 bases). Germline CDR1 is MNHEY and CDR2 is SVGEGT. Trimming cost V 2 bases and J 1 base, with 14 bases left between them. The CDR3 has 16 amino acids. The CDR3 region is CASSYGTLFRNTEAFF. The CDR3 coding sequence is TGTGCCAGCAGTTACGGGACCCTCTTCAGGAACACTGAAGCTTTCTTT.

The J gene is TRBJ2-1, the V gene TRBV11-2, with D maybe TRBD2 (5 bases). V was cut by 0 bases and J by 4 bases, with 16 bases left in between. The germline gives CDR1 SGHAT, CDR2 FQNNGV. The CDR3 is 17 amino acids. The CDR3: CASSLDPGKGSYNEQFF. DNA for the CDR3: TGTGCCAGCAGCTTAGACCCCGGGAAGGGCTCTTACAATGAGCAGTTCTTC.

This clonotype was detected only a few times. The chain is built from TRBV27 and TRBJ1-1, with 7 bases that match TRBD1. The CDR3 is made up of 14 amino acids. J gave up 4 bases and V 1 base, and 3 bases lay outside the gene matches. Germline V lookup: CDR1 MNHEY, CDR2 SMNVEV (reference sequence). The CDR3 here is CASSLLAGGTEAFF. The CDR3 DNA sequence: TGTGCCAGCAGTTTATTAGCAGGGGGCACTGAAGCTTTCTTT.

The chain has TRBV25-1 and TRBJ2-7, with 8 bases identical to TRBD1. The trim removed 8 bases at V and 2 bases at J, leaving 5 bases unmatched. The germline gives CDR1 MGHDK, CDR2 SYGVNS. This CDR3 contains 13 residues. CDR3 amino acids: CASGGQGTYEQYF. The CDR3 DNA follows: TGTGCCAGCGGCGGACAGGGAACCTACGAGCAGTACTTC.

This clonotype was seen a few times. The chain has TRBV5-1 and TRBJ2-3; TRBD2 agrees at 10 bases. From germline, CDR1 is SGHRS and CDR2 YFSETQ. CDR3 size: 18 residues. Trimming cost V 0 bases and J 6 bases; bases outside gene matches: 13. The CDR3 nucleotides are TGCGCCAGCAGCTTGGTCCCCTCTCTAGCGGGAGCTCGGGATACGCAGTATTTT. This sequence encodes CASSLVPSLAGARDTQYF.

The chain couples TRBV29-1 to TRBJ1-2; weak D call: TRBD1 (5 bases). Germline loops: CDR1 SQVTM, CDR2 ANQGSEA. V dropped 6 bases and J dropped 8 bases, with 16 bases sitting between them. The CDR3 is 12 amino acids. CDR3: CSVGDGQRGYTF. Written as DNA, the CDR3 is TGCAGCGTGGGGGACGGCCAACGGGGCTACACCTTC. The full variable domain, its missing parts supplied by reference TRBV29-1 and TRBJ1-2, is SAVISQKPSRDICQRGTSLTIQCQVDSQVTMMFWYRQQPGQSLTLIATANQGSEATYESGFVIDKFPISRPNLTFSTLTVSNMSPEDSSIYLCSVGDGQRGYTFGSGTRLTVV.

This clonotype turned up a few times. The chain carries TRBV12-3 or TRBV12-4 and TRBJ1-1; maybe TRBD1 (5 bases). CDR3 size: 12 residues. Trimming took off 5 bases at V and 9 bases at J, with 13 bases between the two ends. CDR3 sequence: CASSQGTLKAFF. In nucleotides, the CDR3 is TGTGCCAGCAGTCAGGGAACTCTCAAAGCTTTCTTT.

The rearrangement links TRBV6-5 to TRBJ2-3; D assignment may be TRBD1 or TRBD2 (6 bases each). The germline V and J ends were trimmed by 2 bases and 0 bases, with 9 bases remaining between them. This CDR3 region has 15 residues. Per the germline V gene, CDR1 is MNHEY and CDR2 is SVGAGI. The CDR3 reads CASSYEGGSTDTQYF. The CDR3 DNA sequence: TGTGCCAGCAGTTACGAGGGGGGCAGCACAGATACGCAGTATTTT.

This chain links TRBV9 with TRBJ2-1, with D uncertain. The V end lost 0 bases, the J end lost 1 base, and 11 bases lay between the germline ends. From germline, CDR1 is SGDLS and CDR2 YYNGEE. CDR3 length equals 16 residues. CDR3 in amino acids: CASSVARQNSYNEQFF. Here the CDR3 DNA reads TGTGCCAGCAGCGTAGCACGGCAGAATTCCTACAATGAGCAGTTCTTC.

This clonotype was detected a few times. The CDR3 is CASSPGFKAQYF. The CDR3 DNA sequence: TGTGCCAGCAGCCCGGGCTTTAAGGCCCAGTACTTC. The chain uses TRBV7-2 and TRBJ2-5; no clear D gene. The length of the CDR3 is 12 residues. The germline V gene has CDR1 SGHTA and CDR2 FQGNSA. The ends were cut back, 5 bases at V and 9 bases at J, with 13 bases in the middle.